A single sample is the source of the 17 T cell receptor beta chains below, sequenced in a study of tumor-infiltrating lymphocytes in primary liver carcinoma. A constant-region primer served to make TCR beta cDNA from about 0.5 ug total RNA. Libraries for TCR beta were built through three nested multiplex PCR rounds, which together made up a slightly modified ARM-PCR procedure. Two initial PCR rounds of about 9 cycles each paired TRBV1-TRBV30 forward primers with a C-beta reverse primer. TCRdb reprocessed the multiplex PCR reads with MiXCR, giving one entry per CDR3 protein. Among almost 200,000 distinct CDR3 sequences listed, approximately 64% were seen once. Germline DNA was also extracted, and blood RNA was taken from unsorted whole blood. Input material: peripheral blood. The receptors originated from a woman aged 55-69 years with primary liver carcinoma and hepatitis B virus infection.

Remarks on this clonotype: Just one base apart from a much larger clone, this may be a read error. This sequence joins TRBV6-1 and TRBJ2-1, with D hard to call. CDR1 is MNHNS, CDR2 SASEGT, per germline. The CDR3 sequence is 15 residues long. The chain's CDR3 is CANSAYYPPNNEQFF. The CDR3 DNA reads TGTGCCAACAGTGCTTACTACCCTCCGAACAATGAGCAGTTCTTC.

Details on this clonotype: The conserved phenylalanine or tryptophan is not found at the CDR3 terminus, so this likely reflects a read error. The V call is TRBV6-5, the J call TRBJ2-7, with D perhaps matching TRBD1 (5 bases). The CDR3 has 15 amino acids. V was shortened by 6 bases and J by 5 bases, with 20 bases between the two germline ends. Germline lookup yields CDR1 MNHEY and CDR2 SVGAGI. CDR3 sequence reads: CASSRVGSGWDEQYS. The CDR3 coding sequence is TGTGCCAGCAGCAGGGTAGGATCAGGGTGGGACGAGCAGTACTCC.

Concerning this clonotype: Relative to the germline gene, one junction end is altered; a read error may explain this. This rearrangement joins TRBV29-1 to TRBJ2-1; D gene unclear. Per germline, CDR1 SQVTM and CDR2 ANQGSEA. This CDR3 region has 13 residues. As DNA, the CDR3 is TGCGGCGTGCATGCCGGACGCAGCAATGAGCGGTTCTTC. Translated, it gives CGVHAGRSNERFF.

This clonotype was observed at least ten times. The chain links TRBV6-6 to TRBJ2-3; D is ambiguous. The length of the CDR3 is 14 residues. Between the trimmed V and J ends, which lost 1 base and 6 bases, there was a span of 11 bases. Germline-derived CDR1 and CDR2 are MNHNY and SVGAGI (reference sequence). DNA of the CDR3: TGTGCCAGCAGTTACTTTGGTAATTCCGATACGCAGTATTTT. It yields the protein CASSYFGNSDTQYF.

Of note for this clonotype: Mismatch with germline at one junction end may stem from a read error. The chain combines TRBV29-1 with TRBJ2-1; D ambiguous. Germline CDR1 reads SQVTM; CDR2 reads ANQGSEA. CDR3 length equals 12 residues. This CDR3 reads CRVQDGYNEQFF. CDR3 bases: TGCCGCGTTCAGGACGGCTACAATGAGCAGTTCTTC.

A note on this clonotype: One base away lies a much larger clone, so this may be a sequencing read error. Lacking the conserved final phenylalanine or tryptophan, this CDR3 likely reflects a read error. This sequence joins TRBV6-6 and TRBJ1-1; D possibly corresponds to TRBD1 (6 bases). CDR1 and CDR2 from the germline V gene are MNHNY and SVGAGI (reference sequence). The CDR3 totals 11 residues. V was cut by 6 bases and J by 8 bases, with 10 bases left in between. DNA of the CDR3: TGTGCCAGCAGCCGACAGGTCGAAGCTTTCTTA. This codes for CASSRQVEAFL.

This clonotype was detected once. One junction end does not reproduce the germline sequence, and a read error may be involved. The CDR3 nucleotides are TGCGCCAGCAGCTTGGAACTAGCGGGAGTTGGCACAGATGCGCAGTATTTT. Its protein product is CASSLELAGVGTDAQYF. The chain combines TRBV5-1 with TRBJ2-3, with 11 bases that match TRBD2. Germline V gene sequence: CDR1 SGHRS, CDR2 YFSETQ. The CDR3 totals 17 residues.

Details on this clonotype: Sequence at one end of the junction differs from germline and may be a read error. This chain links TRBV11-1 with TRBJ2-5; D may be TRBD1 (6 bases). Germline CDR1 reads SGHAT; CDR2 reads FQDESV (reference sequence). CDR3 length: 15 amino acids. The CDR3 spells CASSLGTSYQETKYF. CDR3 sequence (DNA): TGTGCTAGCAGCTTGGGGACATCGTACCAAGAGACCAAGTACTTC.

The genes are TRBV12-3 or TRBV12-4 and TRBJ2-1; possibly TRBD1 for D (7 bases). This CDR3 comprises 13 residues. Trimming removed 7 bases at V and 7 bases at J, with 14 bases between. DNA for the CDR3: TGTGCCAGCACCATGGGGGGACAGAATGAGCAGTTCTTC. This translates into CASTMGGQNEQFF.

Note on this clonotype: The germline gene is not matched at one end of the junction; a read error may be the cause. J is TRBJ2-7 and V is TRBV11-3, with D perhaps matching TRBD1 or TRBD2 (5 bases each). CDR1 SGHNT and CDR2 YENEEA come from the germline V gene. The CDR3 totals 14 residues. CDR3 sequence reads: CTSSSRDGTYEEYF. The DNA for the CDR3 is TGTACCAGCAGCTCCCGGGACGGGACCTACGAGGAGTACTTC.

With respect to this clonotype: Germline is not matched at one junction end, which may reflect a read error. The CDR3: CASSLVLGSYSEQFF. The CDR3 DNA is TGTGCCAGCAGCTTAGTACTAGGGTCCTACAGTGAGCAGTTCTTC. The rearrangement joins TRBV11-2 to TRBJ2-1; tentative D call: TRBD2 (5 bases). Germline CDR1 is SGHAT and CDR2 is FQNNGV. This CDR3 region has 15 residues.

V and J are TRBV6-1 and TRBJ2-7; 7 bases map to TRBD2. The CDR3 covers 13 residues. CDR1 is MNHNS and CDR2 is SASEGT in the germline V gene. V was clipped by 4 bases and J by 5 bases; unmatched bases: 5. The CDR3 spells CASSGRGGDEQYF. CDR3 sequence (DNA): TGTGCCAGCAGTGGTAGGGGAGGGGACGAGCAGTACTTC.

This chain joins TRBV5-1 and TRBJ2-1; 10 bases are a match to TRBD2. Per the germline V gene, CDR1 is SGHRS and CDR2 is YFSETQ. V lost 4 bases, J lost 9 bases, and 10 bases stayed unmatched. The CDR3 is made up of 15 amino acids. CDR3 residues: CASSLDMTSGSEQFF. Written as DNA, the CDR3 is TGCGCCAGCAGCCTGGATATGACTAGCGGGTCTGAGCAGTTCTTC.

Worth noting for this clonotype: This may be a read error: a much more frequent sequence differs by one nucleotide. Because it lacks the conserved phenylalanine or tryptophan at the end, this CDR3 is likely a read error. The chain combines TRBV5-6 with TRBJ1-2; no clear D. V was trimmed by 4 bases and J by 4 bases, leaving 17 bases between them. The CDR3 contains 15 residues. The V gene's germline CDR1 is SGHDT and CDR2 YYEEEE. CDR3 bases: TGTGCCAGCAGCCCCCACCGGACGAATAGCTATGGCTACACCCTC. This codes for CASSPHRTNSYGYTL.

A word on this clonotype: Given a much more abundant clone one base away, this may be a read error. The conserved phenylalanine or tryptophan normally closing the CDR3 is absent here, so this likely arose from a read error. The chain is built from TRBV10-3 and TRBJ2-7, with D perhaps TRBD1 (6 bases). CDR1 and CDR2 (germline): ENHRY, SYGVKD. The CDR3 covers 14 residues. Trimming stripped 10 bases from V and 3 bases from J, with 19 bases between. The CDR3 sequence: CATEGQSGYYEQYY. The CDR3 nucleotides read TGTGCCACCGAAGGACAGTCGGGCTACTACGAGCAGTACTAC.

The chain carries TRBV5-4 and TRBJ2-7, with TRBD1 identical over 8 bases. Germline CDR1 is SGHNT and CDR2 is YYREEE (reference sequence). This CDR3 is 12 amino acids long. The trim removed 4 bases at V and 9 bases at J, leaving 6 bases unmatched. The CDR3 spells CASSLDRDGQYF. The CDR3 nucleotides read TGTGCCAGCAGCCTGGACAGGGACGGGCAGTACTTC.

The V gene is TRBV11-3, the J gene TRBJ1-1, with D hard to call. V was pared by 2 bases and J by 3 bases, with 13 bases between. The CDR3 sequence is 15 residues long. CDR1 and CDR2 from the germline V gene are SGHNT and YENEEA. The CDR3 DNA reads TGTGCCAGCAGCTTAAGAGGCAGCCAGTACACTGAAGCTTTCTTT. Protein product: CASSLRGSQYTEAFF.